Listed here are 4 T cell receptor beta chains from one sample, sequenced in a study of shared clonotypes between healthy human individuals (dated by TCRdb to 2018 to 2020). Libraries were built with the immunoSEQ multiplex PCR assay. This is the immuneACCESS table as TCRdb keeps it, with only in-frame sequences that have V and J called. A part of the clones is gone; compared with another copy, unresolved V genes explain less than half, and the rest is unexplained. The sample table lists fewer than 700,000 clones, just over 75% of them with a count of one. Jointly, the top ten make up more than 10% of the sample. The sample comprised PBMCs. All receptors come from a woman in her thirties or forties in good health. Some clones in this sample may be carry-over from other donors' samples.

The V and J genes are TRBV5-1 and TRBJ2-3; the D gene is possibly TRBD1 (5 bases). Germline V gene data show CDR1 as SGHRS and CDR2 as YFSETQ. The CDR3 has 16 amino acids. V was shortened by 0 bases and J by 2 bases, with 13 bases between the two germline ends. Written as DNA, the CDR3 is TGCGCCAGCAGCTTGGCCCCTACAGGCTACACAGATACGCAGTATTTT. Translation: CASSLAPTGYTDTQYF. The variable domain in full, with the rest retrieved from reference TRBV5-1 and TRBJ2-3, is KAGVTQTPRYLIKTRGQQVTLSCSPISGHRSVSWYQQTPGQGLQFLFEYFSETQRNKGNFPGRFSGRQFSNSRSEMNVSTLELGDSALYLCASSLAPTGYTDTQYFGPGTRLTVL.

The chain couples TRBV11-2 to TRBJ2-7, with TRBD2 matching over 9 bases. This CDR3 region has 17 residues. Germline V gene data show CDR1 as SGHAT and CDR2 as FQNNGV. J was trimmed by 4 bases and V by 0 bases; bases with no gene match: 10. CDR3 protein: CASSLEGAGGPLYEQYF. CDR3 nucleotide sequence: TGTGCCAGCAGCTTAGAAGGAGCGGGAGGCCCTTTGTACGAGCAGTACTTC.

The rearrangement joins TRBV6-6 to TRBJ2-5; no clear D gene. CDR1 MNHNY and CDR2 SVGAGI come from the germline V gene (reference sequence). The CDR3 spans 13 residues. Trimming took off 2 bases at V and 2 bases at J, with 6 bases between the two ends. The CDR3 loop is CASSYQEQETQYF. CDR3 DNA sequence: TGTGCCAGCAGTTACCAGGAACAAGAGACCCAGTACTTC.

The chain carries TRBV11-2 and TRBJ2-7, with D tentatively TRBD2 (5 bases). From germline, CDR1 is SGHAT and CDR2 FQNNGV. There are 14 residues in the CDR3. Trimming took off 0 bases at V and 0 bases at J, with 6 bases between the two ends. CDR3 protein: CASSLETTSYEQYF. CDR3 nucleotides: TGTGCCAGCAGCTTAGAGACTACCTCCTACGAGCAGTACTTC. Variable domain in full (rest from reference TRBV11-2 and TRBJ2-7): EAGVAQSPRYKIIEKRQSVAFWCNPISGHATLYWYQQILGQGPKLLIQFQNNGVVDDSQLPKDRFSAERLKGVDSTLKIQPAKLEDSAVYLCASSLETTSYEQYFGPGTRLTVT.